This record looks at one T cell receptor (beta chain) sequence and its context. These data come from a study of sequential checkpoint blockade in melanoma. The CDR3 is made up of 13 amino acids. V lost 3 bases and J 5 bases, leaving 10 bases between the germline ends. Germline V lookup: CDR1 SEHNR, CDR2 FQNEAQ (reference sequence). The treatment here: randomized to nivolumab then ipilimumab (arm A) or the reverse (arm B). Generated by immunoSEQ multiplex PCR, the TCRdb table keeps only in-frame clones and is missing some. The table has 13,000 to 15,000 clones, around 69% seen once. Sequencing was performed on CD8+ T cells sorted from blood (inferred from file names), taken from a patient given nivolumab and ipilimumab in sequence. The chain couples TRBV7-9 to TRBJ2-5, with no clear D. The sequence was obtained from a human donor with melanoma. The CDR3 is CASSFVSRETQYF. The CDR3 DNA is TGTGCCAGCAGCTTCGTGTCGAGGGAGACCCAGTACTTC.